In this sample, the clone carrying this TCR beta chain turned up once. The antigen is not known. RNA in amounts of about 0.5 to 1 ug was reverse transcribed with random hexamers. TCR beta CDR3 was amplified by immunoSEQ covering 54 Vbeta and 13 Jbeta. Via MiXCR, TCRdb re-called the immunoSEQ multiplex PCR reads, giving one row per CDR3 protein. The sample lists about 110,000 distinct CDR3 sequences, around 95% occurring once. CDR1 and CDR2 from the germline V gene are SQVTM and ANQGSEA. Trimming cost V 5 bases and J 1 base; bases outside gene matches: 1. The CDR3 extends over 13 amino acids. The sample comes from a study of CD8 T cells in Susac syndrome. The study, taken as a whole, reports: As the study acknowledged, the number of individuals who were part of its TCR sequencing and HLA analysis was relatively small.

The chain joins TRBV29-1 to TRBJ1-1; 10 nucleotides align to TRBD1. This clonotype was sampled from a human donor in good health. Sequenced sample: CD4+ T cells from PBMCs. In DNA, the CDR3 is TGCAGCGTTCGGACAGGGGGGAACACTGAAGCTTTCTTT. The encoded protein is CSVRTGGNTEAFF. Combining the CDR3 with reference TRBV29-1 and TRBJ1-1 gives the whole variable domain SAVISQKPSRDICQRGTSLTIQCQVDSQVTMMFWYRQQPGQSLTLIATANQGSEATYESGFVIDKFPISRPNLTFSTLTVSNMSPEDSSIYLCSVRTGGNTEAFFGQGTRLTVV.